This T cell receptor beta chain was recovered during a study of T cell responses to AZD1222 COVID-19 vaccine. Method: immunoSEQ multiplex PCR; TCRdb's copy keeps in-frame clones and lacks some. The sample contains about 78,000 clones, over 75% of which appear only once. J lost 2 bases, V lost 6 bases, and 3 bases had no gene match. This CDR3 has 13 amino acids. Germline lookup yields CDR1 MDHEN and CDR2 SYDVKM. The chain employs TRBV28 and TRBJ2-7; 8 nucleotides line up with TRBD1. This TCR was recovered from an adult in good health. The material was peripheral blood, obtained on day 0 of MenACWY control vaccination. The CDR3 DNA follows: TGTGCCAGCAGGGGGACAGGTACCTACGAGCAGTACTTC. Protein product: CASRGTGTYEQYF.